Below are 10 T cell receptor beta chains sequenced from a single sample in a study of T-cell reconstitution after alpha-beta-depleted transplantation in children. For TCRbeta, the library was prepared with unique molecular identifiers. Each CDR3 protein is one row after TCRdb ran MiXCR on the PCR reads. The data contain fewer than 700,000 distinct CDR3 sequences, 23% of them singletons. Sample: PBMCs, mostly from graft donor cells, taken 360 days after TCRalphabeta/CD19-depleted stem cell transplant. These receptor sequences come from a boy under three years old who had a stem cell transplant for acute myeloid leukemia, so the T cells may come from the graft donor.

This clonotype turned up a few times. The chain carries TRBV6-5 and TRBJ2-1; D remains ambiguous. The germline V gene has CDR1 MNHEY and CDR2 SVGAGI. V was pared by 5 bases and J by 1 base, with 12 bases between. The CDR3 totals 15 residues. The CDR3 region is CASSLEPFSYNEQFF. The DNA of the CDR3 is TGTGCCAGCAGTCTCGAGCCTTTTTCCTACAATGAGCAGTTCTTC.

In its sample, this clonotype was seen a few times. The chain carries TRBV12-3 or TRBV12-4 and TRBJ2-6; D ambiguous. The CDR3 length is 16 residues. The ends were cut back, 4 bases at V and 0 bases at J, with 10 bases in the middle. Here the CDR3 DNA reads TGTGCCAGCAGTTCGGGCCTCCGCTCTGGGGCCAACGTCCTGACTTTC. Amino acid sequence: CASSSGLRSGANVLTF.

V and J are TRBV12-3 or TRBV12-4 and TRBJ1-5; D perhaps matches TRBD1 (5 bases). Deletions cut 5 bases from V and 6 bases from J, with 14 bases between. CDR3 length equals 14 residues. The DNA of the CDR3 is TGTGCCAGCAGTGGAGGGACGGGAACTCAGCCCCAGCATTTT. This translates into CASSGGTGTQPQHF.

There are many counts of this clonotype. The J gene is TRBJ1-1, the V gene TRBV7-9, with unresolved D. The CDR3 loop spans 16 amino acids. With 1 base removed from V and 3 bases from J, the gap between germline ends came to 15 bases. Germline loops: CDR1 SEHNR, CDR2 FQNEAQ (reference sequence). The CDR3 coding sequence is TGTGCCAGCAGCTTAGGAGTAGGGCAGCCATACACTGAAGCTTTCTTT. This sequence encodes CASSLGVGQPYTEAFF.

The table lists this clonotype with a few counts. The CDR3 loop is CSARPHLPSEQYV. Written as DNA, the CDR3 is TGCAGTGCTAGACCACACCTCCCAAGCGAGCAGTACGTC. The chain has TRBV20-1 and TRBJ2-7; no clear D gene. Trimming pared 2 bases from V and 6 bases from J, leaving 14 bases between. The CDR3 length is 13 residues. From germline, CDR1 is DFQATT and CDR2 SNEGSKA (reference sequence).

This rearrangement joins TRBV6-1 to TRBJ2-3; TRBD1 aligns across 7 bases. The germline V gene has CDR1 MNHNS and CDR2 SASEGT. The CDR3 spans 15 residues. V lost 5 bases, J lost 2 bases, and 7 bases stayed unmatched. The CDR3 DNA reads as TGTGCCAGCAGTCCACAGGGGATTGTCACAGATACGCAGTATTTT. This gives the protein CASSPQGIVTDTQYF.

This clonotype was detected ten times or more. The chain carries TRBV3-1 and TRBJ2-5; possible D gene TRBD2, 5 bases. The CDR3 contains 12 residues. The V and J ends lost 3 bases and 5 bases respectively, with 7 bases between them. The germline V gene has CDR1 LGHDT and CDR2 YNNKEL (reference sequence). The CDR3 bases are TGTGCCAGCAGCCAGTCGGGGGAGACCCAGTACTTC. Translated, it gives CASSQSGETQYF.

In DNA, the CDR3 is TGTGCCAGCAGCTACAGGACAGGGGATGGCTACACCTTC. This sequence encodes CASSYRTGDGYTF. This rearrangement joins TRBV11-1 to TRBJ1-2; 9 bases fit TRBD1. Trimming at V came to 4 bases and at J to 6 bases, leaving 3 bases not matched to a gene. Looked up from germline, CDR1 is SGHAT and CDR2 is FQDESV (reference sequence). The CDR3 totals 13 residues. Full variable domain (missing parts from reference TRBV11-1 and TRBJ1-2): EAEVAQSPRYKITEKSQAVAFWCDPISGHATLYWYRQILGQGPELLVQFQDESVVDDSQLPKDRFSAERLKGVDSTLKIQPAELGDSAMYLCASSYRTGDGYTFGSGTRLTVV.

CDR3: CASSPGYLETQYF. CDR3 DNA sequence: TGTGCCAGCTCACCGGGCTATTTGGAGACCCAGTACTTC. The chain carries TRBV18 and TRBJ2-5; D gene uncertain. Trimming stripped 3 bases from V and 5 bases from J, with 10 bases between. From germline, CDR1 is KGHSH and CDR2 LQKENI. The CDR3 extends over 13 amino acids.

This clonotype came up a few times. The V gene is TRBV4-3, the J gene TRBJ1-2; D is possibly TRBD1 (5 bases). Germline V gene data show CDR1 as LGHNA and CDR2 as YSLEER. There are 15 residues in the CDR3. Trimming left V 0 bases short and J 4 bases short, with 12 bases between. CDR3 sequence: CASSQEKKGIYGYTF. The CDR3, as DNA: TGCGCCAGCAGCCAAGAAAAGAAGGGGATCTATGGCTACACCTTC.